These 32 T cell receptor beta chains were all obtained from the same sample, sequenced in a study of T cells in Graves' hyperthyroidism and ophthalmopathy. Amplified TCR beta CDR3 regions derived from RNA transcripts. RT-PCR in the first round (using the HTBI primer set) targeted the TCR CDR3. Each CDR3 protein is one row after TCRdb ran MiXCR on the multiplex PCR reads. The table includes about 210,000 distinct CDR3 sequences, around 18% detected once. The sequenced material came from blood. The receptors stem from a man between 35 and 55 years old with Graves' hyperthyroidism.

CDR3 sequence reads: CASSLLPGELFF. Here the CDR3 DNA reads TGTGCCAGCAGCTTACTCCCCGGGGAGCTGTTTTTT. The V and J genes are TRBV11-2 and TRBJ2-2; D is undetermined. Per the germline V gene, CDR1 is SGHAT and CDR2 is FQNNGV. This CDR3 has 12 amino acids. V lost 2 bases to trimming and J lost 6 bases, with 4 bases between them.

This clonotype was detected only a few times. V and J are TRBV4-1 and TRBJ2-1, with 7 bases identical to TRBD1. Germline V CDR1 and CDR2: MGHRA, YSYEKL. V trimming: 3 bases; J trimming: 8 bases; junction bases outside the gene matches: 4. This CDR3 region has 13 residues. The DNA of the CDR3 is TGCGCCAGCAGCCATCCAACAGGGGATGAGCAGTTCTTC. It codes for CASSHPTGDEQFF.

The rearrangement uses TRBV6-4 and TRBJ1-4; D remains ambiguous. V lost 3 bases and J 8 bases, leaving 10 bases between the germline ends. From germline, CDR1 is MRHNA and CDR2 SNTAGT. The CDR3 totals 13 residues. CDR3 in DNA: TGTGCCAGCAGTGAATGGGTAGGGGAAAAACTGTTTTTT. This gives the protein CASSEWVGEKLFF.

This clonotype was seen at least ten times. DNA for the CDR3: TGTGCCTGGAGAGCAACTAGCACAGATACGCAGTATTTT. Residues: CAWRATSTDTQYF. The chain combines TRBV30 with TRBJ2-3, with D unclear. V lost 3 bases and J 0 bases, leaving 7 bases between the germline ends. The germline gives CDR1 GTSNPN, CDR2 SVGIG (reference sequence). CDR3 size: 13 residues.

This clonotype was seen ten or more times. The chain carries TRBV28 and TRBJ1-6; the D gene is possibly TRBD1 (5 bases). There are 12 residues in the CDR3. Germline CDR1 is MDHEN and CDR2 is SYDVKM. The V end was cut by 2 bases, the J end by 11 bases, with 7 bases between. CDR3 sequence (DNA): TGTGCCAGCAGTTTAAGGGGCGCACCCCTCCACTTT. This encodes CASSLRGAPLHF.

This CDR3 is CASSSGRGGSATNEKLFF. The CDR3 DNA follows: TGTGCCAGCAGCTCGGGAAGGGGGGGCTCCGCAACTAATGAAAAACTGTTTTTT. This chain uses TRBV7-9 with TRBJ1-4; perhaps TRBD1 as D (6 bases). The germline V and J ends were trimmed by 4 bases and 0 bases, with 18 bases remaining between them. CDR1 SEHNR and CDR2 FQNEAQ come from the germline V gene (reference sequence). The CDR3 totals 18 residues.

Many counts were recorded for this clonotype. The chain has TRBV7-3 and TRBJ1-6; the D gene is possibly TRBD1 (6 bases). Germline V gene data show CDR1 as SGHTA and CDR2 as FQGTGA. The V and J ends lost 4 bases and 9 bases respectively, with 16 bases between them. This CDR3 region has 15 residues. The CDR3: CASSSGAQGFSPLHF. Here the CDR3 DNA reads TGTGCCAGCAGCTCAGGCGCCCAGGGGTTTTCACCCCTCCACTTT.

The J gene is TRBJ2-1, the V gene TRBV2; 14 bases fit TRBD2. With V trimmed by 7 bases and J by 7 bases, 3 bases remained unmatched. The CDR3 is 14 amino acids. The germline CDR1 and CDR2 sequences are SNHLY and FYNNEI. The chain's CDR3 is CASTGTSGSNEQFF. CDR3 sequence (DNA): TGTGCCAGCACCGGGACTAGCGGGAGTAATGAGCAGTTCTTC.

The CDR3, as DNA: TGTGCCAGTAAAATCCAGGGTAACCAGCCCCAGCATTTT. Protein sequence: CASKIQGNQPQHF. This chain uses TRBV19 with TRBJ1-5, with a possible D match to TRBD1 (5 bases). Trimming pared 7 bases from V and 7 bases from J, leaving 14 bases between. Germline-derived CDR1 and CDR2 are LNHDA and SQIVND (reference sequence). This CDR3 is built from 13 residues.

In this sample, this clonotype turned up many times. The rearrangement joins TRBV18 to TRBJ1-1; perhaps TRBD1 as D (5 bases). CDR1 KGHSH and CDR2 LQKENI come from the germline V gene. Trimming removed 4 bases at V and 1 base at J, with 10 bases between. This CDR3 spans 14 amino acids. CDR3 coding DNA: TGTGCCAGCTCACAGAGCGGACAGAACACTGAAGCTTTCTTT. Protein sequence: CASSQSGQNTEAFF. The variable domain in full, with the rest retrieved from reference TRBV18 and TRBJ1-1, is NAGVMQNPRHLVRRRGQEARLRCSPMKGHSHVYWYRQLPEEGLKFMVYLQKENIIDESGMPKERFSAEFPKEGPSILRIQQVVRGDSAAYFCASSQSGQNTEAFFGQGTRLTVV.

This clonotype was detected many times. This chain joins TRBV7-2 and TRBJ1-1; D remains ambiguous. Germline V gives CDR1 SGHTA, CDR2 FQGNSA. V was trimmed by 1 base and J by 4 bases, leaving 7 bases between them. The CDR3 totals 13 residues. The CDR3 reads CASSLVEGTEAFF. CDR3 DNA: TGTGCCAGCAGCTTAGTTGAAGGCACTGAAGCTTTCTTT. The variable domain in full, with the rest retrieved from reference TRBV7-2 and TRBJ1-1, is GAGVSQSPSNKVTEKGKDVELRCDPISGHTALYWYRQSLGQGLEFLIYFQGNSAPDKSGLPSDRFSAERTGGSVSTLTIQRTQQEDSAVYLCASSLVEGTEAFFGQGTRLTVV.

This clonotype has more than one count but fewer than ten. The V and J genes are TRBV7-9 and TRBJ2-2, with 10 bases fitting TRBD1. The CDR3 is 16 residues long. CDR1 and CDR2 (germline): SEHNR, FQNEAQ (reference sequence). V shed 2 bases, J shed 6 bases, and the junction held 6 bases outside the gene matches. CDR3 sequence reads: CASSLHGQGVPGELFF. The CDR3 DNA sequence: TGTGCCAGCAGCTTACACGGACAGGGGGTCCCCGGGGAGCTGTTTTTT.

This clonotype was seen repeatedly, ten times or more. J is TRBJ2-3 and V is TRBV3-1, with a tentative D call TRBD2 (6 bases). This CDR3 has 13 amino acids. The germline V gene has CDR1 LGHDT and CDR2 YNNKEL (reference sequence). Trimming removed 4 bases at V and 4 bases at J, with 9 bases between. The CDR3 DNA sequence: TGTGCCAGCAGCCGGAGGGCCTCAGATACGCAGTATTTT. Residues: CASSRRASDTQYF.

This clonotype was counted many times. The chain links TRBV28 to TRBJ2-7; D is perhaps TRBD1 (6 bases). CDR1 and CDR2 from the germline V gene are MDHEN and SYDVKM. V lost 8 bases and J lost 3, with 20 bases in between. The CDR3 has 15 amino acids. CDR3 region: CASLRRRTGSYEQYF. Here the CDR3 DNA reads TGTGCCAGCCTACGGCGGCGAACAGGGAGCTACGAGCAGTACTTC. Variable domain in full (rest from reference TRBV28 and TRBJ2-7): DVKVTQSSRYLVKRTGEKVFLECVQDMDHENMFWYRQDPGLGLRLIYFSYDVKMKEKGDIPEGYSVSREKKERFSLILESASTNQTSMYLCASLRRRTGSYEQYFGPGTRLTVT.

The J gene is TRBJ1-1, the V gene TRBV5-1; 7 bases match TRBD1. The CDR3 sequence is 15 residues long. V lost 4 bases and J lost 3; bases outside the gene matches: 9. Germline CDR1 SGHRS, CDR2 YFSETQ. The CDR3, as DNA: TGCGCCAGCAGCAGAAAGACAGGGCCCGACACTGAAGCTTTCTTT. It encodes CASSRKTGPDTEAFF.

This clonotype was picked up many times. The chain couples TRBV6-1 to TRBJ2-7; 10 nucleotides align to TRBD1. J lost 1 base, V lost 2 bases, and 5 bases had no gene match. Germline V gives CDR1 MNHNS, CDR2 SASEGT. The CDR3 spans 16 residues. The CDR3 DNA sequence: TGTGCCAGCAGTGAACGTGGGGGACAGGGGTCCTACGAGCAGTACTTC. It encodes CASSERGGQGSYEQYF.

V and J are TRBV7-2 and TRBJ2-7; weak D call: TRBD2 (5 bases). CDR3 length: 13 amino acids. Germline loops: CDR1 SGHTA, CDR2 FQGNSA. V gave up 3 bases and J gave up 5 bases, with 11 bases separating them. The CDR3: CASSFRTGNEQYF. DNA of the CDR3: TGTGCCAGCAGCTTCCGGACGGGGAACGAGCAGTACTTC.

About this clonotype itself: This could be a read error, since a much larger clone is one nucleotide away. This CDR3 is missing its conserved last phenylalanine or tryptophan, likely due to a read error. V and J are TRBV6-4 and TRBJ2-5, with TRBD1 matching 10 bases. Trimming cost V 4 bases and J 4 bases; bases outside gene matches: 3. The V gene's germline CDR1 is MRHNA and CDR2 SNTAGT. The CDR3 is made up of 14 amino acids. This CDR3 reads CASSGDRGGETQYL. The CDR3 coding sequence is TGTGCCAGCAGTGGGGACAGGGGAGGAGAGACCCAGTACCTC.

Concerning this clonotype itself: Being one base from a much bigger clone, this may be a read error. As the CDR3 is not closed by the conserved phenylalanine or tryptophan, this likely results from a read error. The chain combines TRBV28 with TRBJ1-5; the D is unclear. Germline CDR1 MDHEN, CDR2 SYDVKM. There are 13 residues in the CDR3. Trimming removed 7 bases from V and 2 bases from J, with 9 bases in between. In nucleotides, the CDR3 is TGTGCCAGCAAGTTAAGTGGCAATCAGCCCCAGCATCTT. It specifies CASKLSGNQPQHL.

Remarks on this clonotype: An end of the junction does not agree with germline; a read error may underlie this. The genes are TRBV4-1 and TRBJ1-5; TRBD1 is a possible D gene (6 bases). CDR3 length: 15 residues. The germline V gene encodes CDR1 MGHRA and CDR2 YSYEKL. The CDR3 bases are TGCGCCAGCAGTGCGGACAGAAATAGCAATCAGTCCCAGCATTTT. Translated, it gives CASSADRNSNQSQHF.

The V gene is TRBV12-3 or TRBV12-4, the J gene TRBJ2-5; 16 nucleotides align to TRBD2. CDR3 length equals 17 residues. V dropped 5 bases and J dropped 5; count of bases not matched to a gene: 8. CDR3 sequence reads: CASSLGTSGGAWETQYF. CDR3 bases: TGTGCCAGCAGTCTCGGGACTAGCGGGGGGGCGTGGGAGACCCAGTACTTC.

This clonotype was detected ten times or more. The chain has TRBV2 and TRBJ1-1; possibly TRBD1 for D (5 bases). Deletions cut 3 bases from V and 0 bases from J, with 8 bases between. The length of the CDR3 is 14 residues. Germline CDR1 and CDR2: SNHLY and FYNNEI. The CDR3 reads CASSDGGMNTEAFF. The CDR3 DNA follows: TGTGCCAGCAGTGATGGGGGAATGAACACTGAAGCTTTCTTT.

Ten or more counts support this clonotype. The chain links TRBV28 to TRBJ2-2, with no clear D. The CDR3 covers 11 residues. Per the germline V gene, CDR1 is MDHEN and CDR2 is SYDVKM. The V gene lost 8 bases and the J gene lost 6 bases, with 7 bases spanning the gap. The CDR3 coding sequence is TGTGCCAGCTACCGGTCCGGGGAGCTGTTTTTT. Translation: CASYRSGELFF.

The sample holds many counts of this clonotype. The chain is built from TRBV6-2 or TRBV6-3 and TRBJ1-1; possibly TRBD1 for D (5 bases). The CDR3 runs to 12 residues. Trimming cost V 8 bases and J 7 bases, with 14 bases left between them. CDR1 MNHEY and CDR2 SVGEGT come from the germline V gene. The CDR3 sequence: CASLYDSGEAFF. CDR3 DNA: TGTGCCAGCCTATACGACAGCGGTGAAGCTTTCTTT.

This clonotype showed up many times. V is TRBV12-3 or TRBV12-4 and J is TRBJ2-7; the match to TRBD2 covers 13 bases. This CDR3 has 14 residues. J was trimmed by 9 bases and V by 1 base; bases with no gene match: 3. The CDR3, as DNA: TGTGCCAGCAGTTTAGGACTAGCGGGGGGTCCGCAGTACTTC. It translates to CASSLGLAGGPQYF.

V and J are TRBV11-2 and TRBJ1-1; D unclear. Trimming left V 5 bases short and J 2 bases short, with 12 bases between. The CDR3 is 14 amino acids. Germline assignment: CDR1 SGHAT and CDR2 FQNNGV. CDR3 bases: TGTGCCAGCAGCGACGGGGTGATAAACACTGAAGCTTTCTTT. Residues: CASSDGVINTEAFF.

This clonotype was counted ten times or more. V is TRBV7-8 and J is TRBJ1-2, with unresolved D. The V end lost 5 bases, the J end lost 8 bases, and 21 bases lay between the germline ends. The CDR3 runs 15 residues. Germline assignment: CDR1 SGHVS and CDR2 FQNEAQ. In nucleotides, the CDR3 is TGTGCCAGCAGCCCTGGGAGGGCGTCGTCGGGCGGCTACACCTTC. As protein: CASSPGRASSGGYTF.

This clonotype was found many times. The CDR3 sequence is CASSPGQKNYGYTF. CDR3 sequence (DNA): TGTGCCAGCAGCCCGGGACAGAAGAACTATGGCTACACCTTC. V gene TRBV28 combines with J gene TRBJ1-2; 7 nucleotides agree with TRBD1. This CDR3 comprises 14 residues. Germline CDR1 reads MDHEN; CDR2 reads SYDVKM. With 6 bases clipped from V and 2 bases from J, the junction kept 6 bases outside the gene matches.

This clonotype was seen a handful of times. V is TRBV20-1 and J is TRBJ2-7; 10 nucleotides match TRBD1. Germline values: CDR1 DFQATT, CDR2 SNEGSKA (reference sequence). The CDR3 is made up of 15 amino acids. Trimming cost V 5 bases and J 3 bases; bases outside gene matches: 10. CDR3 amino acids: CSAPPGQGKGYEQYF. The CDR3 region has the DNA TGCAGTGCTCCCCCGGGACAGGGGAAGGGCTACGAGCAGTACTTC.

This clonotype was seen repeatedly, ten times or more. The chain recombines TRBV10-3 with TRBJ2-1, with D uncertain. V was trimmed by 10 bases and J by 0 bases, leaving 13 bases between them. CDR1 is ENHRY, CDR2 SYGVKD, per germline. The CDR3 has 14 amino acids. The CDR3 is CATGPSGSYNEQFF. The CDR3 DNA reads TGTGCCACCGGCCCATCCGGCTCCTACAATGAGCAGTTCTTC.

This clonotype has a count of ten or more. The chain links TRBV7-9 to TRBJ2-3; 15 bases align to TRBD2. The CDR3 runs 20 residues. Germline assignment: CDR1 SEHNR and CDR2 FQNEAQ (reference sequence). The V and J ends lost 1 base and 5 bases, in that order; junction bases with no gene match: 13. This CDR3 is CASSLELGGTSGGPGDTQYF. The CDR3 DNA follows: TGTGCCAGCAGCTTAGAACTCGGCGGGACTAGCGGGGGGCCGGGAGATACGCAGTATTTT.

The rearrangement uses TRBV7-9 and TRBJ2-1; 8 nucleotides line up with TRBD2. CDR1 SEHNR and CDR2 FQNEAQ come from the germline V gene (reference sequence). CDR3 length: 13 residues. The V and J ends lost 7 bases and 7 bases, in that order; junction bases with no gene match: 6. The CDR3 nucleotides read TGTGCCAGCATCGGCACGGGGGGGAATGAGCAGTTCTTC. Translated: CASIGTGGNEQFF.